These T cell receptor beta chains were read from a single sample in a study of T-cell memory formation after mild COVID-19. TCRdb recomputed calls from the 5' RACE reads with MiXCR, one row per CDR3 protein. Of roughly 99,000 distinct CDR3 sequences in the sample, around 15% were seen once. The sample consisted of PBMCs or a T cell subset sorted from them (not recorded which). Receptors were obtained from a man aged 18 to 30 who had mild COVID-19 (a few samples of this study predate the infection). Cell type and time point are not known. The CDR3 runs from the conserved cysteine through the conserved F or W. The D gene is left open where the match is weak. The size of a clone is reported for some rows only, either as once, few or many, or as a class for expanded clones.

>-|TRBD2|TRBJ2-3|TRBV12-3/TRBV12-4
CASSFTRGYKDTQYF
TGTGCCAGCAGTTTTACGCGGGGGTATAAAGATACGCAGTATTTT
>many|-|TRBJ2-1|TRBV7-3
CASSLGFYNEQFF
TGTGCCAGCAGCTTAGGGTTCTACAATGAGCAGTTCTTC
>few|-|TRBJ1-5|TRBV27
CASSGSGVSSNQPQHF
TGTGCCAGCAGTGGCAGTGGGGTGAGCAGCAATCAGCCCCAGCATTTT
>few|-|TRBJ2-1|TRBV12-3/TRBV12-4
CASSSAGGLEQFF
TGTGCCAGCAGTTCCGCCGGCGGCCTGGAGCAGTTCTTC
>-|-|TRBJ2-5|TRBV3-1
CASSRQDKETQYF
TGTGCCAGCAGCCGACAGGACAAAGAGACCCAGTACTTC
>-|TRBD2|TRBJ2-1|TRBV7-9
CASSLAGGTNNEQFF
TGTGCCAGCAGCTTAGCGGGGGGGACGAACAATGAGCAGTTCTTC
>few|-|TRBJ1-1|TRBV5-1
CASSSGGGIGTEAFF
TGCGCCAGCAGCTCTGGGGGGGGAATCGGCACTGAAGCTTTCTTT
>few|TRBD1|TRBJ1-6|TRBV28
CASSLFLRDRRNSPLHF
TGTGCCAGCAGTTTATTCTTGCGGGACAGGAGAAATTCACCCCTCCACTTT
>-|-|TRBJ1-5|TRBV19
CASIEDRRLNQPQHF
TGTGCCAGTATTGAAGACCGTCGCCTCAATCAGCCCCAGCATTTT
>many|-|TRBJ2-5|TRBV6-5
CASRLSRGRRETQYF
TGTGCCAGCAGACTATCCAGGGGAAGGCGAGAGACCCAGTACTTC
>-|-|TRBJ2-3|TRBV30
CAWERDTRTDTQYF
TGTGCCTGGGAACGGGACACCCGCACAGATACGCAGTATTTT
>few|-|TRBJ1-1|TRBV5-1
CASSSPLSTEAFF
TGCGCCAGCAGCTCCCCCCTGAGCACTGAAGCTTTCTTT
>few|-|TRBJ1-5|TRBV4-2
CASSQGVNQPQHF
TGTGCCAGCAGCCAAGGGGTTAATCAGCCCCAACATTTT
>few|TRBD1|TRBJ2-2|TRBV5-1
CASSSGQGYTGELFF
TGCGCCAGCAGCTCGGGACAGGGGTACACCGGGGAGCTGTTTTTT
>-|-|TRBJ1-5|TRBV19
CASSMGVQPQHF
TGTGCCAGTAGTATGGGGGTTCAGCCCCAGCATTTT
>-|-|TRBJ2-3|TRBV7-3
CASSPGDTSTDTQYF
TGTGCCAGCAGTCCGGGGGATACTAGCACAGATACGCAGTATTTT
>many|TRBD1|TRBJ1-1|TRBV7-9
CASSPPDRESPEAFF
TGTGCCAGCAGCCCACCGGACAGGGAGAGCCCTGAAGCTTTCTTT
>-|TRBD1|TRBJ1-5|TRBV6-5
CASSYSRTGNQPQHF
TGTGCCAGCAGTTACTCGAGGACAGGGAATCAGCCCCAGCATTTT
>-|-|TRBJ1-4|TRBV15
CATSRVQAATNEKLFF
TGTGCCACCAGCAGAGTACAGGCAGCAACTAATGAAAAACTGTTTTTT
>-|-|TRBJ2-3|TRBV10-3
CAISESKLEMNTQYF
TGTGCCATCAGTGAGTCGAAACTGGAAATGAATACGCAGTATTTT
>-|TRBD2|TRBJ2-5|TRBV7-9
CASTVFLAGTETQYF
TGTGCCAGCACCGTCTTCCTAGCGGGGACGGAGACCCAGTACTTC
>-|TRBD2|TRBJ2-2|TRBV12-3/TRBV12-4
CASTPSGGDGTGELFF
TGTGCCAGCACCCCTAGCGGGGGCGACGGCACCGGGGAGCTGTTTTTT
>few|TRBD2|TRBJ2-5|TRBV20-1
CSAPGLTGGQETQYF
TGCAGTGCTCCAGGACTAACGGGGGGCCAAGAGACCCAGTACTTC
>once|TRBD1|TRBJ2-6|TRBV11-2
CASSLGYRGLSSGANVLTF
TGTGCCAGCAGCTTAGGCTACAGGGGGCTGAGCTCTGGGGCCAACGTCCTGACTTTC
>-|-|TRBJ2-6|TRBV29-1
CSALLGANVLTF
TGCAGCGCACTCCTCGGGGCCAACGTCCTGACTTTC
>once|-|TRBJ1-2|TRBV7-8
CASSPGAAVYGYTF
TGTGCCAGCAGCCCCGGGGCAGCTGTCTATGGCTACACCTTC
>few|TRBD1|TRBJ1-1|TRBV5-1
CASTLTGEFTEAFF
TGCGCCAGCACCCTTACAGGGGAATTTACTGAAGCTTTCTTT
>few|-|TRBJ1-6|TRBV5-1
CASSPTAGRMDSPLHF
TGCGCCAGCAGCCCGACGGCAGGGCGAATGGATTCACCCCTCCACTTT
>-|-|TRBJ1-1|TRBV10-3
CASGPGTEAFF
TGTGCCAGCGGACCTGGGACTGAAGCTTTCTTT
>few|-|TRBJ2-1|TRBV2
CASSARGGSYNEQFF
TGTGCCAGCAGTGCACGAGGGGGCTCCTACAATGAGCAGTTCTTC
>few|TRBD1|TRBJ2-7|TRBV10-3
CALAGDSSYEQYF
TGTGCCCTGGCAGGGGACAGCTCCTACGAGCAGTACTTC
>many|-|TRBJ1-2|TRBV6-6
CASSYSSSNYGYTF
TGTGCCAGCAGTTACTCGTCTTCTAACTATGGCTACACCTTC
>-|-|TRBJ1-2|TRBV19
CASSMATSPWGYTF
TGTGCCAGTAGTATGGCCACTTCTCCCTGGGGCTACACCTTC
>-|TRBD2|TRBJ2-1|TRBV12-3/TRBV12-4
CASSLALTSSVLSEQFF
TGTGCCAGCAGTTTAGCGCTGACTAGCTCCGTATTGAGTGAGCAGTTCTTC
>few|-|TRBJ1-1|TRBV7-8
CASERGSAEAFF
TGTGCCAGTGAGAGGGGAAGCGCTGAAGCTTTCTTT
>-|-|TRBJ1-5|TRBV7-9
CASVQGSNQPQHF
TGTGCCAGCGTTCAGGGGAGCAATCAGCCCCAGCATTTT
>-|TRBD2|TRBJ2-5|TRBV6-2/TRBV6-3
CASSYTGGKETQYF
TGTGCCAGCAGTTACACCGGGGGGAAAGAGACCCAGTACTTC
>-|-|TRBJ2-5|TRBV29-1
CSVEIPEGIQETQYF
TGCAGCGTTGAAATTCCTGAGGGGATTCAGGAGACCCAGTACTTC
>-|-|TRBJ2-1|TRBV5-1
CASSAYENEQFF
TGCGCCAGCAGCGCCTACGAGAATGAGCAGTTCTTC
>few|-|TRBJ1-2|TRBV3-1
CASSHEPGLYGYTF
TGTGCCAGCAGCCACGAACCGGGCCTTTATGGCTACACCTTC
>-|-|TRBJ1-1|TRBV29-1
CSVKGAMNTEAFF
TGCAGCGTTAAGGGAGCCATGAACACTGAAGCTTTCTTT
>-|TRBD1|TRBJ2-1|TRBV2
CAGTDSLNEQFF
TGTGCTGGGACAGACTCCCTCAATGAGCAGTTCTTC